The clone carrying this T cell receptor (beta chain) was recorded a few times. What it recognizes is unknown. The sample originates from a study of blood T cells in healthy people across ages. Broader study findings: Both higher diversity and more naive CD4+ cells marked long-lived donors when set against aged donors. Samples with more naive T cells showed higher observed beta diversity.

V shed 6 bases and J 10 bases; nucleotides not matched to a gene: 18. The germline V gene encodes CDR1 MDHEN and CDR2 SYDVKM. The CDR3 loop spans 16 amino acids. Then a second PCR, running about 6 to 12 cycles, was carried out with a sample-barcoded 5' primer and a J-beta primer mix. TCRdb recomputed calls from the 5' RACE reads with MiXCR, one row per CDR3 protein. Found here are under 2,000,000 distinct CDR3 sequences, around half of them singletons; the top ten hold roughly 2.1%. The chain joins TRBV28 to TRBJ2-7, with TRBD1 matching over 10 bases. The source of this sequence is a woman aged 35 to 49 in good health. The sample was blood. The CDR3 protein is CASRTSGTGVIMAQYF. As DNA, the CDR3 is TGTGCCAGCAGAACATCCGGGACAGGGGTGATCATGGCCCAGTACTTC.